The rows below give T cell receptor beta chains drawn from one sample of a study of beta chain features in type 1 diabetes. Profiled with immunoSEQ multiplex PCR; TCRdb holds only in-frame clones, not every one. This sample has some 240,000 clones, with 16% found just once. The sequenced sample consisted of naive CD4+ T cells from blood. These receptors came from a young man with type 1 diabetes. Both conserved end residues are part of each CDR3. Fields, in order: clone size, J gene, D gene, V gene, CDR3 DNA, CDR3 protein. The D gene is left open where the match is weak. A row's size may be missing; if present it is once, few, many or a size class.

clone_size: once; j_call: TRBJ2-2; d_call: .; v_call: TRBV4-1; cdr3_nt: TGCGCCAGCAGCCAAGGGCCCTCGGCAGCGCCCACCGGGGAGCTGTTTTTT; cdr3_aa: CASSQGPSAAPTGELFF
clone_size: .; j_call: TRBJ1-4; d_call: .; v_call: TRBV29-1; cdr3_nt: TGCAGCGTCGCGGCAGGCCCCAATGAAAAACTGTTTTTT; cdr3_aa: CSVAAGPNEKLFF
clone_size: .; j_call: TRBJ2-2; d_call: .; v_call: TRBV7-3; cdr3_nt: TGTGCCAGCAGCTTAACGTCAGGGCCAGGAGACACCGGGGAGCTGTTTTTT; cdr3_aa: CASSLTSGPGDTGELFF
clone_size: few; j_call: TRBJ1-2; d_call: .; v_call: TRBV29-1; cdr3_nt: TGCAGCCCACGAGAGGGAGATGGTGAGAGGTATGGCTACACCTTC; cdr3_aa: CSPREGDGERYGYTF
clone_size: .; j_call: TRBJ2-5; d_call: .; v_call: TRBV10-2; cdr3_nt: TGCGCCAGCCAGGACAGAGCGTACCAAGAGACCCAGTACTTC; cdr3_aa: CASQDRAYQETQYF
clone_size: .; j_call: TRBJ2-7; d_call: .; v_call: TRBV4-2; cdr3_nt: TGTGCCAGCAGCCAATTTACTGTAAGCTCCTACGAGCAGTACTTC; cdr3_aa: CASSQFTVSSYEQYF
clone_size: few; j_call: TRBJ2-4; d_call: .; v_call: TRBV29-1; cdr3_nt: TGCAGCGTTGACGGTCCAGGGGTTGAGAACATTCAGTACTTC; cdr3_aa: CSVDGPGVENIQYF
clone_size: .; j_call: TRBJ2-7; d_call: TRBD1; v_call: TRBV2; cdr3_nt: TGTGCCAGCAGTGGGACAGGCTACGAGCAGTACTTC; cdr3_aa: CASSGTGYEQYF
clone_size: few; j_call: TRBJ1-1; d_call: TRBD1; v_call: TRBV15; cdr3_nt: TGTGCCACCAGCCGGGACAGGAACACTGAAGCTTTCTTT; cdr3_aa: CATSRDRNTEAFF
clone_size: few; j_call: TRBJ1-1; d_call: .; v_call: TRBV19; cdr3_nt: TGTGCCAGTAGCGACCGCTACACTGAAGCTTTCTTT; cdr3_aa: CASSDRYTEAFF
clone_size: few; j_call: TRBJ2-5; d_call: .; v_call: TRBV28; cdr3_nt: TGTGCGGCGTGGGGCGGTGAGACCCAGTACTTC; cdr3_aa: CAAWGGETQYF
clone_size: .; j_call: TRBJ1-5; d_call: .; v_call: TRBV7-3; cdr3_nt: TGTGCCAGCAGCCCAGACAGCTATCAGCCCCAGCATTTT; cdr3_aa: CASSPDSYQPQHF
clone_size: few; j_call: TRBJ2-5; d_call: .; v_call: TRBV29-1; cdr3_nt: TGCAGCGTCCGGGCCCTCGCTCCAATGGCCCAGTACTTC; cdr3_aa: CSVRALAPMAQYF
clone_size: .; j_call: TRBJ2-1; d_call: TRBD1; v_call: TRBV29-1; cdr3_nt: TGCAGCGTTAGGGACAGACCCAGACGAGGCTACAATGAGCAGTTCTTC; cdr3_aa: CSVRDRPRRGYNEQFF
clone_size: .; j_call: TRBJ2-1; d_call: TRBD2; v_call: TRBV7-7; cdr3_nt: TGTGCTAGCAGCTCCAATCTGGCTAGCGGGAGTAAGGGGAATGAGCAGTTCTTC; cdr3_aa: CASSSNLASGSKGNEQFF
clone_size: .; j_call: TRBJ2-7; d_call: .; v_call: TRBV29-1; cdr3_nt: TGCAGCGTCTTCCTGGACAGCCACCCCTACGAGCAGTACTTC; cdr3_aa: CSVFLDSHPYEQYF
clone_size: few; j_call: TRBJ2-5; d_call: .; v_call: TRBV2; cdr3_nt: TGTGCCAGCAGGCAGGGCCAAGAGACCCAGTACTTC; cdr3_aa: CASRQGQETQYF
clone_size: .; j_call: TRBJ2-7; d_call: .; v_call: TRBV10-3; cdr3_nt: TGTGCCATCAGGAACGTAGGGTCCTCCTACGAGCAGTACTTC; cdr3_aa: CAIRNVGSSYEQYF
clone_size: .; j_call: TRBJ1-2; d_call: .; v_call: TRBV7-9; cdr3_nt: TGTGCCAGCAGCTTAGTCAACAGGGAAGGCTACACCTTC; cdr3_aa: CASSLVNREGYTF
clone_size: few; j_call: TRBJ2-3; d_call: .; v_call: TRBV30; cdr3_nt: TGTGCCTGGTCCACCAATACGCAGTATTTT; cdr3_aa: CAWSTNTQYF
clone_size: .; j_call: TRBJ1-2; d_call: .; v_call: TRBV30; cdr3_nt: TGTGCCTGGAGTAGGGACCGAGGATATGGCTACACCTTC; cdr3_aa: CAWSRDRGYGYTF
clone_size: few; j_call: TRBJ2-7; d_call: .; v_call: TRBV27; cdr3_nt: TGTGCCAGCAGTCTCTACCCCCATGGCACCTACGAGCAGTACTTC; cdr3_aa: CASSLYPHGTYEQYF
clone_size: .; j_call: TRBJ1-2; d_call: .; v_call: TRBV4-1; cdr3_nt: TGCGCCAGCAGCCCTGCGGCCCCAACGAGCCGCTCTGGCTACACCTTC; cdr3_aa: CASSPAAPTSRSGYTF
clone_size: .; j_call: TRBJ2-3; d_call: .; v_call: TRBV6-6; cdr3_nt: TGTGCCAGCAGTCACACATCAGATACGCAGTATTTT; cdr3_aa: CASSHTSDTQYF
clone_size: .; j_call: TRBJ2-5; d_call: TRBD2; v_call: TRBV5-1; cdr3_nt: TGCGCCAGCAGACTGGCCGGGACTAGCGGGATAGAGACCCAGTACTTC; cdr3_aa: CASRLAGTSGIETQYF
clone_size: .; j_call: TRBJ2-1; d_call: TRBD2; v_call: TRBV10-3; cdr3_nt: TGTGCCACAGGAAGCGGGAGGCACAATGAGCAGTTCTTC; cdr3_aa: CATGSGRHNEQFF
clone_size: .; j_call: TRBJ2-2; d_call: .; v_call: TRBV25-1; cdr3_nt: TGTGCCAGCAGTGAAGATATAGGGTCAACCGGGGAGCTGTTTTTT; cdr3_aa: CASSEDIGSTGELFF
clone_size: few; j_call: TRBJ2-4; d_call: TRBD2; v_call: TRBV28; cdr3_nt: TGTGCCAGCAGTTTGGGGGGGTTGGCCAAAAACATTCAGTACTTC; cdr3_aa: CASSLGGLAKNIQYF
clone_size: .; j_call: TRBJ2-1; d_call: .; v_call: TRBV23-1; cdr3_nt: TGCGCCAGCAGTCAATATCTGTCCGGGGCTAACAATGAGCAGTTCTTC; cdr3_aa: CASSQYLSGANNEQFF
clone_size: .; j_call: TRBJ2-3; d_call: TRBD2; v_call: TRBV9; cdr3_nt: TGTGCCAGCAGCCGGACTAGCGGGAGAACAGATACGCAGTATTTT; cdr3_aa: CASSRTSGRTDTQYF
clone_size: .; j_call: TRBJ1-1; d_call: .; v_call: TRBV7-9; cdr3_nt: TGTGCCAGCAGCTTAGAGGGGAACACTGAAGCTTTCTTT; cdr3_aa: CASSLEGNTEAFF
clone_size: few; j_call: TRBJ1-2; d_call: TRBD1; v_call: TRBV7-9; cdr3_nt: TGTGCCAGCAGACCTGCCGACAGGGCCTATGGCTACACCTTC; cdr3_aa: CASRPADRAYGYTF
clone_size: .; j_call: TRBJ2-1; d_call: .; v_call: TRBV29-1; cdr3_nt: TGCAGCGTTGAAGTAAGTCTCCTGCGGGACAATGAGCAGTTCTTC; cdr3_aa: CSVEVSLLRDNEQFF
clone_size: .; j_call: TRBJ2-5; d_call: TRBD2; v_call: TRBV4-3; cdr3_nt: TGCGCCAGCAGCCAAGGCCCGGGACTAGTTTCGGGAGAGACCCAGTACTTC; cdr3_aa: CASSQGPGLVSGETQYF
clone_size: .; j_call: TRBJ2-1; d_call: TRBD1; v_call: TRBV5-1; cdr3_nt: TGCGCCAGCAGCTTAGGACAGGGGGCTTACAATGAGCAGTTCTTC; cdr3_aa: CASSLGQGAYNEQFF
clone_size: few; j_call: TRBJ2-3; d_call: .; v_call: TRBV15; cdr3_nt: TGTGCCACCAGCAGCCTACTCTGGGGCAGGGTACCCACAGATACGCAGTATTTT; cdr3_aa: CATSSLLWGRVPTDTQYF
clone_size: .; j_call: TRBJ2-1; d_call: .; v_call: TRBV19; cdr3_nt: TGTGCCATTCAGGACCGGATCTACAATGAGCAGTTCTTC; cdr3_aa: CAIQDRIYNEQFF
clone_size: few; j_call: TRBJ1-1; d_call: .; v_call: TRBV5-1; cdr3_nt: TGCGCCAGCAGCTTGGTGAGAGGGAACACTGAAGCTTTCTTT; cdr3_aa: CASSLVRGNTEAFF
clone_size: few; j_call: TRBJ2-1; d_call: TRBD2; v_call: TRBV5-1; cdr3_nt: TGCGCCAGCAGCTTTGCGGGAGAGCACAATGAGCAGTTCTTC; cdr3_aa: CASSFAGEHNEQFF
clone_size: few; j_call: TRBJ2-4; d_call: .; v_call: TRBV7-2; cdr3_nt: TGTGCCAGCAGCTTAGGAGTTGGGCTAGCCAAAAACATTCAGTACTTC; cdr3_aa: CASSLGVGLAKNIQYF
clone_size: few; j_call: TRBJ2-1; d_call: .; v_call: TRBV29-1; cdr3_nt: TGCAGCGTTGTTCGGGACCCCGCATTGTACAATGAGCAGTTCTTC; cdr3_aa: CSVVRDPALYNEQFF
clone_size: .; j_call: TRBJ2-7; d_call: TRBD2; v_call: TRBV6-5; cdr3_nt: TGTGCCAGCAGTTCCGCGACTAGCGGGAGGAACGAGCAGTACTTC; cdr3_aa: CASSSATSGRNEQYF
clone_size: .; j_call: TRBJ2-7; d_call: .; v_call: TRBV5-1; cdr3_nt: TGCGCCAGCAGCTCGGTGGGGAGAAGCGAGCAGTACTTC; cdr3_aa: CASSSVGRSEQYF